The 17 T cell receptor beta chains below all came from one sample that was sequenced in a study of T cells after yellow fever vaccination. One entry per CDR3 protein, called by TCRdb with MiXCR from the 5' RACE reads. There are about 260,000 distinct CDR3 sequences in the sample; approximately 5.2% occur only once, and more than 3% lies in the top ten. Here the sequenced sample was CD4+ T cells sorted from PBMCs, taken on the day of the yellow fever booster vaccination. The receptors stem from a man between 18 and 35 years old who received the YFV17D yellow fever vaccine.

This clonotype has just a few counts. The CDR3 DNA follows: TGTGCCAGCAGCCTGGCGGGGGAAGTCGGTGGCTACACCTTC. Translating it yields CASSLAGEVGGYTF. This chain links TRBV7-2 with TRBJ1-2; possibly TRBD1 for D (5 bases). The CDR3 length is 14 residues. V gave up 5 bases and J gave up 7 bases, with 17 bases separating them. Germline lookup yields CDR1 SGHTA and CDR2 FQGNSA.

This clonotype was counted a few times. The genes are TRBV29-1 and TRBJ1-2, with 9 bases that match TRBD1. V lost 6 bases, J lost 4 bases, and 6 bases stayed unmatched. The CDR3 contains 13 residues. Germline CDR1 and CDR2: SQVTM and ANQGSEA. Here the CDR3 reads CSVDPTGGYGYTF. The CDR3 DNA is TGCAGCGTAGACCCGACAGGGGGCTATGGCTACACCTTC.

The chain couples TRBV5-6 to TRBJ1-5; 8 nucleotides match TRBD1. This CDR3 is built from 12 residues. The V and J ends lost 9 bases and 7 bases, in that order; junction bases with no gene match: 6. Germline CDR1 and CDR2: SGHDT and YYEEEE. CDR3 coding DNA: TGTGCCAACGTTCACAGGGGGCAGCCCCAGCATTTT. Translating gives CANVHRGQPQHF.

This clonotype was recorded many times. This rearrangement joins TRBV4-1 to TRBJ1-2, with D maybe TRBD1 (5 bases). V lost 0 bases and J 10 bases, leaving 15 bases between the germline ends. Germline assignment: CDR1 MGHRA and CDR2 YSYEKL. The length of the CDR3 is 14 residues. CDR3 nucleotide sequence: TGCGCCAGCAGCCAAGATCTGACAGTCAGTCTCTACACCTTC. Protein: CASSQDLTVSLYTF.

The chain joins TRBV19 to TRBJ1-2; D is ambiguous. Germline V CDR1 and CDR2: LNHDA, SQIVND (reference sequence). This CDR3 is 13 amino acids long. V lost 6 bases and J 3 bases, leaving 11 bases between the germline ends. The CDR3, as DNA: TGTGCCAGTAGCCTGGACTTATACTATGGCTACACCTTC. Its protein product is CASSLDLYYGYTF.

This clonotype appeared a few times. The gene calls are TRBV7-6 and TRBJ2-5; D call uncertain. The ends were cut back, 3 bases at V and 3 bases at J, with 8 bases in the middle. Germline V CDR1 and CDR2: SGHVS, FNYEAQ. The CDR3 runs 13 residues. The CDR3 bases are TGTGCCAGCAGCTTCCATCTTAAAGAGACCCAGTACTTC. Protein: CASSFHLKETQYF. Complete variable domain (other parts from reference TRBV7-6 and TRBJ2-5): GAGVSQSPRYKVTKRGQDVALRCDPISGHVSLYWYRQALGQGPEFLTYFNYEAQQDKSGLPNDRFSAERPEGSISTLTIQRTEQRDSAMYRCASSFHLKETQYFGPGTRLLVL.

This clonotype was detected many times. This chain uses TRBV11-2 with TRBJ2-1; 9 bases are a match to TRBD2. V dropped 7 bases and J dropped 14; count of bases not matched to a gene: 12. The CDR3 length is 13 residues. Germline values: CDR1 SGHAT, CDR2 FQNNGV. The CDR3 DNA follows: TGTGCCAGCACCAACGGGGGCGGGGGGGCCGAGTTCTTC. Protein product: CASTNGGGGAEFF.

This clonotype was counted many times. The V and J genes are TRBV5-1 and TRBJ2-4; tentative D call: TRBD1 (5 bases). Trimming shortened V by 0 bases and J by 0 bases, and 7 bases separated the two germline ends. Germline V CDR1 and CDR2: SGHRS, YFSETQ. The CDR3 spans 15 residues. CDR3 in DNA: TGCGCCAGCAGCTTGGAGACAGCAGCCAAAAACATTCAGTACTTC. This codes for CASSLETAAKNIQYF. The full variable domain, its missing parts supplied by reference TRBV5-1 and TRBJ2-4, is KAGVTQTPRYLIKTRGQQVTLSCSPISGHRSVSWYQQTPGQGLQFLFEYFSETQRNKGNFPGRFSGRQFSNSRSEMNVSTLELGDSALYLCASSLETAAKNIQYFGAGTRLSVL.

The chain combines TRBV9 with TRBJ1-6; 8 bases align to TRBD1. The V segment lost 3 bases and the J segment 11 bases; nucleotides outside the gene matches: 7. Germline CDR1 and CDR2: SGDLS and YYNGEE. This CDR3 is 14 amino acids long. CDR3 amino acids: CASSAGQGGPPLHF. CDR3 DNA sequence: TGTGCCAGCAGCGCCGGACAGGGAGGACCACCCCTCCACTTT.

This clonotype was counted ten times or more. The chain recombines TRBV4-1 with TRBJ2-5; no reliable D call. The V gene lost 0 bases and the J gene lost 4 bases, with 0 bases spanning the gap. This CDR3 comprises 11 residues. In germline, CDR1 is MGHRA, CDR2 YSYEKL. CDR3 DNA sequence: TGCGCCAGCAGCCAAGAAGAGACCCAGTACTTC. Amino acids: CASSQEETQYF.

This clonotype was observed many times. V is TRBV11-1 and J is TRBJ2-1, with D maybe TRBD2 (6 bases). Per the germline V gene, CDR1 is SGHAT and CDR2 is FQDESV (reference sequence). Trimming stripped 4 bases from V and 9 bases from J, with 13 bases between. The CDR3 loop spans 13 amino acids. For the CDR3, the DNA is TGTGCCAGCAGCTCGGACTACCGTCGTGAGCAGTTCTTC. Encoded protein: CASSSDYRREQFF.

This clonotype showed up many times. The V gene is TRBV7-2, the J gene TRBJ2-5; tentative D call: TRBD2 (5 bases). The CDR3 contains 15 residues. Germline-derived CDR1 and CDR2 are SGHTA and FQGNSA. V was pared by 1 base and J by 5 bases, with 14 bases between. The CDR3 loop is CASSLGIRGWETQYF. The CDR3 coding sequence is TGTGCCAGCAGCTTAGGGATCCGGGGATGGGAGACCCAGTACTTC.

The J gene is TRBJ2-5, the V gene TRBV5-6, with 8 positions matching TRBD1. Germline V gene data show CDR1 as SGHDT and CDR2 as YYEEEE. This CDR3 contains 12 residues. Trimming at V came to 6 bases and at J to 7 bases, leaving 5 bases not matched to a gene. CDR3 DNA sequence: TGTGCCAGCACCCCAGGACAGGGGACCCAGTACTTC. Translating gives CASTPGQGTQYF.

This rearrangement joins TRBV11-2 to TRBJ2-5; D is unresolved. The V and J ends lost 1 base and 1 base respectively, with 7 bases between them. The CDR3 covers 14 residues. Germline V gene lookup returns CDR1 SGHAT and CDR2 FQNNGV. This chain's CDR3 is CASSLGHGQETQYF. CDR3 coding DNA: TGTGCCAGCAGCTTAGGACACGGCCAAGAGACCCAGTACTTC.

This chain uses TRBV2 with TRBJ1-1; D is possibly TRBD1 (5 bases). Deletions cut 6 bases from V and 2 bases from J, with 10 bases between. CDR1 SNHLY and CDR2 FYNNEI come from the germline V gene. There are 13 residues in the CDR3. The CDR3 DNA reads TGTGCCAGCAGGAGACAGTATAACACTGAAGCTTTCTTT. This sequence encodes CASRRQYNTEAFF.

This clonotype was seen repeatedly, ten times or more. The V and J genes are TRBV7-9 and TRBJ2-4; 8 nucleotides agree with TRBD2. V lost 3 bases and J lost 9; bases outside the gene matches: 13. The CDR3 is made up of 16 amino acids. The germline V gene encodes CDR1 SEHNR and CDR2 FQNEAQ (reference sequence). As DNA, the CDR3 is TGTGCCAGCAGCTTTAGCGGGGCTGGGACCCCTTTCATTCAGTACTTC. It specifies CASSFSGAGTPFIQYF.

This clonotype was recorded a few times. The chain joins TRBV9 to TRBJ2-3; D remains ambiguous. This CDR3 has 18 amino acids. Trimming pared 0 bases from V and 3 bases from J, leaving 20 bases between. Germline loops: CDR1 SGDLS, CDR2 YYNGEE. The CDR3: CASSVDGRSGSTTDTQYF. The CDR3 DNA is TGTGCCAGCAGCGTAGATGGAAGGAGTGGGTCGACAACAGATACGCAGTATTTT.